This T cell receptor beta chain was identified during a study of blood T cell repertoires in COVID-19. Generated by immunoSEQ multiplex PCR, the TCRdb table keeps only in-frame clones and is missing some. The data contain about 86,000 clones, approximately 90% of them singletons. This CDR3 contains 13 residues. The V and J ends lost 5 bases and 2 bases respectively, with 10 bases between them. Germline values: CDR1 SGHNT, CDR2 YENEEA. The rearrangement uses TRBV11-3 and TRBJ2-7; D not resolved. The TCR originated in a woman aged 45-60 years with acute COVID-19. Sample: PBMCs or T cells enriched from blood (not recorded which). The CDR3 nucleotides read TGTGCCAGCAGCCTATATTTTACCTACGAGCAGTACTTC. Its protein product is CASSLYFTYEQYF. Full variable domain (missing parts from reference TRBV11-3 and TRBJ2-7): EAGVVQSPRYKIIEKKQPVAFWCNPISGHNTLYWYLQNLGQGPELLIRYENEEAVDDSQLPKDRFSAERLKGVDSTLKIQPAELGDSAVYLCASSLYFTYEQYFGPGTRLTVT.